The clone carrying this T cell receptor (beta chain) was recorded at least ten times. The antigen is undetermined. The entry originates in a study of T-cell memory formation after mild COVID-19. Findings of the study overall: Several responding clones turned up in pre-infection memory, indicating that cross-reactive memory may have taken part. CD4/CD8 balance characterized clones contracting day 15 to 85, and CD4+ skew characterized later expanders.

5'RACE with constant-segment primers yielded barcoded, UMI-tagged TCR alpha and TCR beta cDNA libraries. Each CDR3 protein gets one entry after TCRdb re-called the 5' RACE reads with MiXCR. The table records around 410,000 distinct CDR3 sequences, 20% to 30% of them present only once. The J segment lost 5 bases and the V segment lost 4 bases, leaving 17 bases of the junction unmatched. The germline CDR1 and CDR2 sequences are SGHAT and FQNNGV. The length of the CDR3 is 18 residues. V is TRBV11-2 and J is TRBJ2-5; 9 nucleotides align to TRBD2. Sequenced sample: PBMCs or a T cell subset sorted from them (not recorded which). The TCR originated in an adult woman who had mild COVID-19 (a few samples of this study predate the infection). Cell type and time point are not known. The CDR3 bases are TGTGCCAGCAGCTGGAAACTGGGCCTAGCGGGAAGGATTGAGACCCAGTACTTC. Amino acids: CASSWKLGLAGRIETQYF.